Described below is a single TCR beta chain sequence and its context. This CDR3 contains 14 residues. The V and J ends lost 5 bases and 0 bases respectively, with 8 bases between them. The germline CDR1 and CDR2 sequences are SGHTA and FQGNSA. The sample comes from a study of human T cells and chemical hapten exposure. Study-level background: All through the approximately 25-week study, the scalp of each patient received diphenylcyclopropenone doses weekly.

Time point of the sample: patch test 2, 6 weeks after DPC sensitization. Described treatment: therapeutic diphenylcyclopropenone sensitization with weekly scalp DPC. As the library was built, unique molecular identifiers were attached to individual cDNA molecules. Each CDR3 protein is one row after TCRdb ran MiXCR on the RACE reads. The sample contains more than 70,000 distinct CDR3 sequences, about 9.9% of which appear only once. Sequences were derived from whole blood, sampled in connection with sensitization to the hapten diphenylcyclopropenone (DPC). The TCR was taken from a man between 18 and 29 years old with alopecia areata. Some clones in this sample may be carry-over from other donors' samples. V is TRBV7-2 and J is TRBJ1-5; D is undetermined. CDR3 protein: CASSPPASNQPQHF. As DNA, the CDR3 is TGTGCCAGCAGCCCGCCGGCTAGCAATCAGCCCCAGCATTTT.